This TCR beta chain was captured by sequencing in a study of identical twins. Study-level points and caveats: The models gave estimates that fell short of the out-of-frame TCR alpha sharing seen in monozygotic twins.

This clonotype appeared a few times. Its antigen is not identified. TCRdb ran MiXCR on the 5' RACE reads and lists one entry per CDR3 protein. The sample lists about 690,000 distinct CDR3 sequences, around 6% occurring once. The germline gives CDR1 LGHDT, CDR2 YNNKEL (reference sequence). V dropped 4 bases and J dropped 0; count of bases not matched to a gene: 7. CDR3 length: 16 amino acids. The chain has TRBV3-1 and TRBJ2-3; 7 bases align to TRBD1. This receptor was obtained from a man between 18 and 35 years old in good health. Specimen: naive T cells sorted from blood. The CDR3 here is CASSRTGRGSTDTQYF. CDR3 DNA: TGTGCCAGCAGCCGGACAGGTCGAGGCAGCACAGATACGCAGTATTTT.